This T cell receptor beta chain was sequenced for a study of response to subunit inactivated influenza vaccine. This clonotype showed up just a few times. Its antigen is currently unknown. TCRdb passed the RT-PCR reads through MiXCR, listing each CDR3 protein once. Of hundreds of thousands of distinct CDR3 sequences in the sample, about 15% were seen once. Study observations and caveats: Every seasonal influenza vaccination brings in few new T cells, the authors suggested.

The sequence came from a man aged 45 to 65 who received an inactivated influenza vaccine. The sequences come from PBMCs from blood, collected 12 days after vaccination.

CDR3 nucleotides: TGTGCCAGCAGTACCCCGGGGACAGACTTCCTAAGGTTTGAGCAGTTCTTC. As protein: CASSTPGTDFLRFEQFF. V is TRBV7-9 and J is TRBJ2-1; 7 positions match TRBD1. This CDR3 region has 17 residues. Trimming removed 6 bases from V and 9 bases from J; junction bases left unmatched: 20. CDR1 SEHNR and CDR2 FQNEAQ come from the germline V gene (reference sequence).